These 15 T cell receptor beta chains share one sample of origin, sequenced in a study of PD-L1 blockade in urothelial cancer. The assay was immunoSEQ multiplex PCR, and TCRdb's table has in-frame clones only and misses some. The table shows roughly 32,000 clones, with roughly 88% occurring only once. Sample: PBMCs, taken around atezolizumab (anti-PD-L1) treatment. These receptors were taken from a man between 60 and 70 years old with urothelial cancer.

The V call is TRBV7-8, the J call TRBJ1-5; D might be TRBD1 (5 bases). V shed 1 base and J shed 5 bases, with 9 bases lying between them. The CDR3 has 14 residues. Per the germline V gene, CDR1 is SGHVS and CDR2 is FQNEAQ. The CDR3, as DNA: TGTGCCAGCAGCTTAGGACCGACAGATCAGCCCCAGCATTTT. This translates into CASSLGPTDQPQHF.

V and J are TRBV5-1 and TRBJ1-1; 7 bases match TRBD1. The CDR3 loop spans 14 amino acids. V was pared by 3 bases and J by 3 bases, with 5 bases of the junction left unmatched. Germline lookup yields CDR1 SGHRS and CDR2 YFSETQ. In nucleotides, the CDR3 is TGCGCCAGCAGCTCGGCAGGGGGTTACACTGAAGCTTTCTTT. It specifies CASSSAGGYTEAFF.

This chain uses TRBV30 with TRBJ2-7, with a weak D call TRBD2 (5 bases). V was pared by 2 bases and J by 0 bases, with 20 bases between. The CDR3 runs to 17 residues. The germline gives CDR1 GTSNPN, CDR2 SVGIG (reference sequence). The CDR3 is CAWSRPRASTNSYEQYF. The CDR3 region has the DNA TGTGCCTGGAGTCGTCCTAGGGCTAGCACGAACTCCTACGAGCAGTACTTC.

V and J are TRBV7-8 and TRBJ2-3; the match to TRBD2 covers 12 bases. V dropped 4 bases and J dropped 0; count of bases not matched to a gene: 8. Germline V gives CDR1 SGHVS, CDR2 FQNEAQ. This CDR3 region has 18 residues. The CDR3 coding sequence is TGTGCCAGCAGCTACAGGACTAGCGGGACCACTAGCACAGATACGCAGTATTTT. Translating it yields CASSYRTSGTTSTDTQYF.

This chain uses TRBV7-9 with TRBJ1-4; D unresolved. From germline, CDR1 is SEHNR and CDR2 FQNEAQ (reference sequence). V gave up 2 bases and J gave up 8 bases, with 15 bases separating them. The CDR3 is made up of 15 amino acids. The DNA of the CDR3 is TGTGCCAGCAGCTTACTTCGGAGGGATGGGGAAAAACTGTTTTTT. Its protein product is CASSLLRRDGEKLFF.

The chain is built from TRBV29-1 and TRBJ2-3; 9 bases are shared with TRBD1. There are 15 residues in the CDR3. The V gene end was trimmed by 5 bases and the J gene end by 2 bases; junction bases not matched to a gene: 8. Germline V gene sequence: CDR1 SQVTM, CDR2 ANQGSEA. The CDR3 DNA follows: TGCAGCGTTTTTTGGACAGGGGATTTCACAGATACGCAGTATTTT. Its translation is CSVFWTGDFTDTQYF.

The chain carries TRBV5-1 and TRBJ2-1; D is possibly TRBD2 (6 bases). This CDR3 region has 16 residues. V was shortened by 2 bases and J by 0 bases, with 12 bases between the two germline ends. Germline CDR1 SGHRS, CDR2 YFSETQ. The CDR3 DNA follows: TGCGCCAGCAGCTTAGGACTAACCACCTCCTACAATGAGCAGTTCTTC. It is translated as CASSLGLTTSYNEQFF.

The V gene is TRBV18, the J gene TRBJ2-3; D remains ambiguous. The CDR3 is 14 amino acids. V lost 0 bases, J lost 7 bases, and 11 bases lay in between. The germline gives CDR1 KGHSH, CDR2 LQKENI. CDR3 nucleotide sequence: TGTGCCAGCTCACCACCGTACGGTTCATATACGCAGTATTTT. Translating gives CASSPPYGSYTQYF. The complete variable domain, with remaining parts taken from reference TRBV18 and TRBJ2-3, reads NAGVMQNPRHLVRRRGQEARLRCSPMKGHSHVYWYRQLPEEGLKFMVYLQKENIIDESGMPKERFSAEFPKEGPSILRIQQVVRGDSAAYFCASSPPYGSYTQYFGPGTRLTVL.

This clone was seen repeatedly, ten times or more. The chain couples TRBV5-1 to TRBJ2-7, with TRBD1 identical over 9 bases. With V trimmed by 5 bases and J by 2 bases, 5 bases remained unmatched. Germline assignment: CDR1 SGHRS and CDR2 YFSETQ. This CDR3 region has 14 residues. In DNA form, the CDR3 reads TGCGCCAGCAGAACAGGGACAGGGACCTACGAGCAGTACTTC. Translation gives CASRTGTGTYEQYF.

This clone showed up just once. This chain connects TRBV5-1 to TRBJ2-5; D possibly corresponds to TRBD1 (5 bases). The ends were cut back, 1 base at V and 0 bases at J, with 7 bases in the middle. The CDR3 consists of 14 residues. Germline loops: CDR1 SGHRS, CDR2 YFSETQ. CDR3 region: CASSLSGNQETQYF. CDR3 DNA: TGCGCCAGCAGCTTGTCAGGGAACCAAGAGACCCAGTACTTC.

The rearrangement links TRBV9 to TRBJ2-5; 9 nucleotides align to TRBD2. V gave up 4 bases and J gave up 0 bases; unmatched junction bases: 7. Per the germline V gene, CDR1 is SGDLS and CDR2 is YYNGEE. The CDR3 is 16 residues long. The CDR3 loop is CASSTSLAGNQETQYF. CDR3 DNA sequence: TGTGCCAGCAGCACATCTCTAGCGGGGAACCAAGAGACCCAGTACTTC.

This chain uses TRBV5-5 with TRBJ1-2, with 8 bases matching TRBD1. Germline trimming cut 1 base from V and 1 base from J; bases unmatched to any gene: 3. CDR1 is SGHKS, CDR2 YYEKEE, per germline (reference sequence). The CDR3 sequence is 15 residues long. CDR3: CASSLPTGVNYGYTF. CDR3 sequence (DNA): TGTGCCAGCAGCTTGCCGACAGGGGTTAACTATGGCTACACCTTC. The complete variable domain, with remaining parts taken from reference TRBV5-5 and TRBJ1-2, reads DAGVTQSPTHLIKTRGQQVTLRCSPISGHKSVSWYQQVLGQGPQFIFQYYEKEERGRGNFPDRFSARQFPNYSSELNVNALLLGDSALYLCASSLPTGVNYGYTFGSGTRLTVV.

The CDR3 loop reads CATPRNTGELFF. The CDR3, as DNA: TGCGCCACCCCGCGGAACACCGGGGAGCTGTTTTTT. This chain links TRBV23-1 with TRBJ2-2; D is unclear. TRBV23-1 is annotated as an ORF whose role is uncertain. The V gene lost 10 bases and the J gene lost 1 base, with 7 bases spanning the gap. This CDR3 is built from 12 residues.

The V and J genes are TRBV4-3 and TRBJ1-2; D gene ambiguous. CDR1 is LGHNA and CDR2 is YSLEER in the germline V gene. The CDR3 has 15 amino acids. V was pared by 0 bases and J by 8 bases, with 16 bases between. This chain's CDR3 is CASSQDMAKRWGYTF. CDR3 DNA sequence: TGCGCCAGCAGCCAAGATATGGCAAAGCGGTGGGGCTACACCTTC.

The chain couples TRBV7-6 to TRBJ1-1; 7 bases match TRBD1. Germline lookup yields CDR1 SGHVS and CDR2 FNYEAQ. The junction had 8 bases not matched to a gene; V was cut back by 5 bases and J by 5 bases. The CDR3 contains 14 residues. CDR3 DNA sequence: TGTGCCAGCAGCAGAGGACAGGCCTCGACTGAAGCTTTCTTT. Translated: CASSRGQASTEAFF. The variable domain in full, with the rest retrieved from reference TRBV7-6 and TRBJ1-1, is GAGVSQSPRYKVTKRGQDVALRCDPISGHVSLYWYRQALGQGPEFLTYFNYEAQQDKSGLPNDRFSAERPEGSISTLTIQRTEQRDSAMYRCASSRGQASTEAFFGQGTRLTVV.